This TCR beta chain stems from a study of shared clonotypes between healthy human individuals. Sequenced by immunoSEQ multiplex PCR; TCRdb stores in-frame clones only, minus some. The repertoire consists of around 1.1 million clones, with approximately 80% occurring once and the leading ten covering 0.89%. This clonotype was obtained from a man between 18 and 35 years old in good health. Some clones in this sample may be carry-over from other donors' samples. Sequenced input: memory CD4+ T cells from PBMCs. The subset was: CD45RA-negative fraction.

The CDR3: CASSLGGIPSYEQYF. The DNA of the CDR3 is TGTGCCAGCAGCTTGGGCGGCATCCCTTCCTACGAGCAGTACTTC. This chain connects TRBV7-2 to TRBJ2-7; no clear D gene. The CDR3 has 15 residues. Trimming took off 3 bases at V and 1 base at J, with 13 bases between the two ends. The germline V gene has CDR1 SGHTA and CDR2 FQGNSA.